Presented here are 21 T cell receptor beta chains from one specimen sequenced in a study of T cell responses to AZD1222 COVID-19 vaccine. TCRdb's copy holds only in-frame clones and misses some; the assay was immunoSEQ multiplex PCR. Of around 120,000 clones listed, about 91% are singletons. This specimen consisted of peripheral blood, obtained 28 days after the second AZD1222 dose. The receptors come from an adult who received the AZD1222 COVID-19 vaccine.

In its sample, this clone was seen a few times. The chain recombines TRBV23-1 with TRBJ2-5; 12 nucleotides align to TRBD1. TRBV23-1 is classed as an ORF, of uncertain function. V was clipped by 11 bases and J by 3 bases; unmatched bases: 13. This CDR3 comprises 16 residues. The CDR3 DNA reads as TGCGCCGGGCCGGGACAGGGGGCGCCAGTTAAAGAGACCCAGTACTTC. Protein sequence: CAGPGQGAPVKETQYF.

The V gene is TRBV28, the J gene TRBJ1-5; D unresolved. The germline V and J ends were trimmed by 3 bases and 6 bases, with 12 bases remaining between them. There are 14 residues in the CDR3. Germline V gives CDR1 MDHEN, CDR2 SYDVKM. The chain's CDR3 is CASSFYSYSQPQHF. The CDR3 DNA follows: TGTGCCAGCAGTTTCTACAGTTACAGTCAGCCCCAGCATTTT.

This clone has only one observation. The chain uses TRBV5-4 and TRBJ2-3; 7 bases fit TRBD2. The germline CDR1 and CDR2 sequences are SGHNT and YYREEE (reference sequence). The CDR3 has 16 amino acids. The V and J ends lost 3 bases and 0 bases, in that order; junction bases with no gene match: 7. The DNA for the CDR3 is TGTGCCAGCAGCTCTCCCTGGGGAGGGAGCACAGATACGCAGTATTTT. Protein: CASSSPWGGSTDTQYF.

V and J are TRBV28 and TRBJ2-3, with a possible D match to TRBD2 (7 bases). Trimming pared 5 bases from V and 4 bases from J, leaving 28 bases between. The length of the CDR3 is 19 residues. Germline CDR1 is MDHEN and CDR2 is SYDVKM. CDR3 region: CASSLPGAGDPLGADTQYF. The CDR3 region has the DNA TGTGCCAGCAGTCTCCCGGGGGCGGGAGATCCTCTGGGGGCAGATACGCAGTATTTT.

The chain employs TRBV5-1 and TRBJ2-3; 8 positions agree with TRBD1. Germline CDR1 SGHRS, CDR2 YFSETQ. V lost 0 bases to trimming and J lost 4 bases; unmatched junction nucleotides: 7. The CDR3 covers 16 residues. CDR3 protein: CASSLAATGVPDTQYF. Written as DNA, the CDR3 is TGCGCCAGCAGCTTGGCCGCGACAGGGGTCCCAGATACGCAGTATTTT.

Written as DNA, the CDR3 is TGTGCCAGCAGTTCCGTTGGGAGGGAAGCTTTCTTT. Translating it yields CASSSVGREAFF. J is TRBJ1-1 and V is TRBV6-5; D remains unclear. Trimming removed 4 bases from V and 8 bases from J, with 11 bases in between. This CDR3 spans 12 amino acids. CDR1 MNHEY and CDR2 SVGAGI come from the germline V gene.

The J gene is TRBJ2-2, the V gene TRBV28, with D unclear. V lost 5 bases and J lost 4, with 8 bases in between. This CDR3 is 13 amino acids long. Germline V gene lookup returns CDR1 MDHEN and CDR2 SYDVKM. The CDR3 reads CASSAVFTGELFF. The CDR3 coding sequence is TGTGCCAGCAGTGCAGTTTTCACCGGGGAGCTGTTTTTT.

The V call is TRBV5-6, the J call TRBJ2-7, with a possible D match to TRBD2 (5 bases). The CDR3 is made up of 16 amino acids. Germline V gives CDR1 SGHDT, CDR2 YYEEEE. Deletions cut 7 bases from V and 3 bases from J, with 23 bases between. The CDR3 reads CASGSAGSKSYYEQYF. As DNA, the CDR3 is TGTGCCAGCGGATCTGCGGGCTCGAAATCATACTACGAGCAGTACTTC.

The chain employs TRBV5-5 and TRBJ1-2, with 9 nucleotides matching TRBD1. Germline V CDR1 and CDR2: SGHKS, YYEKEE (reference sequence). The CDR3 length is 12 residues. J lost 7 bases, V lost 5 bases, and 3 bases had no gene match. Written as DNA, the CDR3 is TGTGCCAGCAGGCCGACAGGGGGTGGCTACACCTTC. This encodes CASRPTGGGYTF.

CDR3 coding DNA: TGTGCCAGCAGTTTCTCCCCCGGGATCCCGTTTGGTGGGCAGTACTTC. Amino acid sequence: CASSFSPGIPFGGQYF. The chain has TRBV27 and TRBJ2-7, with D possibly matching TRBD2 (5 bases). V lost 3 bases to trimming and J lost 9 bases, with 24 bases between them. Germline lookup yields CDR1 MNHEY and CDR2 SMNVEV (reference sequence). CDR3 length equals 16 residues.

This chain uses TRBV12-3 or TRBV12-4 with TRBJ1-3; D unclear. V lost 11 bases and J 8 bases, leaving 13 bases between the germline ends. The length of the CDR3 is 11 residues. CDR3 protein: CAERNLHTIYF. In nucleotides, the CDR3 is TGTGCCGAACGGAATCTACACACCATATATTTT.

The chain recombines TRBV28 with TRBJ1-5; D is undetermined. Germline CDR1 and CDR2: MDHEN and SYDVKM. V was shortened by 7 bases and J by 1 base, with 14 bases between the two germline ends. This CDR3 spans 15 amino acids. The CDR3 protein is CASTRQVGSNQPQHF. In DNA form, the CDR3 reads TGTGCCAGCACCCGCCAGGTTGGCAGCAATCAGCCCCAGCATTTT.

This clone appeared once. The gene calls are TRBV11-3 and TRBJ2-2; D is unclear. The CDR3 is made up of 15 amino acids. V was shortened by 0 bases and J by 4 bases, with 9 bases between the two germline ends. Germline CDR1 SGHNT, CDR2 YENEEA. CDR3 amino acids: CASSLEGRSTGELFF. In DNA form, the CDR3 reads TGTGCCAGCAGCTTAGAGGGTAGAAGCACCGGGGAGCTGTTTTTT.

This CDR3 is CASSQGSGFSYNSPLHF. The CDR3 DNA reads as TGTGCCAGCAGCCAAGGGTCCGGATTCTCCTATAATTCACCCCTCCACTTT. The V and J genes are TRBV3-1 (or the pseudogene TRBV3-2) and TRBJ1-6; D remains unclear. This CDR3 comprises 17 residues. CDR1 and CDR2 (germline): LGHDT, YNNKEL (reference sequence). The V gene lost 1 base and the J gene lost 0 bases, with 10 bases spanning the gap.

The chain couples TRBV6-6 to TRBJ2-7, with TRBD1 matching over 7 bases. There are 13 residues in the CDR3. V lost 5 bases to trimming and J lost 2 bases; unmatched junction nucleotides: 3. Germline CDR1 MNHNY, CDR2 SVGAGI (reference sequence). In DNA form, the CDR3 reads TGTGCCAGCAGTACGCAGGGGGCCTACGAGCAGTACTTC. Its translation: CASSTQGAYEQYF.

The gene calls are TRBV19 and TRBJ2-5; D perhaps matches TRBD1 (5 bases). Germline CDR1 reads LNHDA; CDR2 reads SQIVND (reference sequence). The ends were cut back, 7 bases at V and 2 bases at J, with 14 bases in the middle. The CDR3 is made up of 14 amino acids. The CDR3 nucleotides are TGTGCCAGTACCGACAGACGACAGCAAGAGACCCAGTACTTC. It encodes CASTDRRQQETQYF.

V usage is TRBV7-9 and J usage is TRBJ2-1; D is uncertain. The CDR3 is 12 residues long. V was trimmed by 3 bases and J by 7 bases, leaving 7 bases between them. Germline CDR1 SEHNR, CDR2 FQNEAQ (reference sequence). In nucleotides, the CDR3 is TGTGCCAGCAGCTTGGGTCAGAATGAGCAGTTCTTC. Encoded protein: CASSLGQNEQFF. The full variable domain, with the rest looked up from reference TRBV7-9 and TRBJ2-1, is DTGVSQNPRHKITKRGQNVTFRCDPISEHNRLYWYRQTLGQGPEFLTYFQNEAQLEKSRLLSDRFSAERPKGSFSTLEIQRTEQGDSAMYLCASSLGQNEQFFGPGTRLTVL.

The CDR3 reads CATSRRSTANSGANVLTF. The CDR3 DNA reads as TGTGCCACCAGCAGACGTAGTACGGCTAACTCTGGGGCCAACGTCCTGACTTTC. The chain combines TRBV15 with TRBJ2-6; no clear D gene. The CDR3 contains 18 residues. Deletions cut 2 bases from V and 0 bases from J, with 14 bases between. Germline CDR1 reads LNHNV; CDR2 reads YYDKDF (reference sequence).

The chain combines TRBV4-1 with TRBJ2-1; D uncertain. Germline V lookup: CDR1 MGHRA, CDR2 YSYEKL. V was clipped by 1 base and J by 7 bases, with 14 bases between them. CDR3 length: 15 residues. CDR3 bases: TGCGCCAGCAGCCAAGTAGGATCTCCCGAGAATGAGCAGTTCTTC. It translates to CASSQVGSPENEQFF.

The rearrangement links TRBV20-1 to TRBJ2-5, with a possible D match to TRBD2 (5 bases). Germline-derived CDR1 and CDR2 are DFQATT and SNEGSKA (reference sequence). The CDR3 runs to 14 residues. Trimming pared 3 bases from V and 5 bases from J, leaving 16 bases between. The CDR3 spells CSASSVGAEETQYF. CDR3 in DNA: TGCAGTGCTAGTAGTGTGGGAGCGGAGGAGACCCAGTACTTC.

This clone was observed a single time. V usage is TRBV27 and J usage is TRBJ1-3; no firm D call. The CDR3 loop spans 15 amino acids. The V and J ends lost 6 bases and 0 bases respectively, with 12 bases between them. The germline gives CDR1 MNHEY, CDR2 SMNVEV (reference sequence). CDR3 nucleotide sequence: TGTGCCAGCAGAACATACGCGAACTCTGGAAACACCATATATTTT. Amino acids: CASRTYANSGNTIYF.